The next 21 T cell receptor beta chains were all read from a single sample in a study of cytomegalovirus exposure and HLA in healthy donors. PCR employed 60 Vbeta and 13 Jbeta primers. Libraries were prepared by immunoSEQ multiplex PCR; TCRdb keeps only in-frame clonotypes and omits some of them. The sample includes 65,000 to 90,000 clones. Sequenced input: PBMCs. The receptor source for this set is a female donor in good health and CMV-seropositive.

V usage is TRBV7-2 and J usage is TRBJ2-1; TRBD2 aligns across 7 bases. CDR3 length: 16 residues. Germline V lookup: CDR1 SGHTA, CDR2 FQGNSA. The V segment lost 0 bases and the J segment 4 bases; nucleotides outside the gene matches: 6. For the CDR3, the DNA is TGTGCCAGCAGCTTAGCCCCGAGCGGGGAGTACAATGAGCAGTTCTTC. Its protein is CASSLAPSGEYNEQFF.

The chain couples TRBV4-3 to TRBJ2-3; tentatively, D is TRBD2 (5 bases). V lost 0 bases and J 0 bases, leaving 7 bases between the germline ends. The CDR3 is 15 residues long. The germline V gene encodes CDR1 LGHNA and CDR2 YSLEER. The CDR3 bases are TGCGCCAGCAGCCAAGATAGCGCTAGCACAGATACGCAGTATTTT. Translated: CASSQDSASTDTQYF.

The J gene is TRBJ2-7, the V gene TRBV5-1; 7 nucleotides line up with TRBD1. V shed 4 bases and J 3 bases; nucleotides not matched to a gene: 10. CDR1 is SGHRS, CDR2 YFSETQ, per germline. The CDR3 length is 15 residues. This CDR3 is CASSTTTGIGYEQYF. CDR3 nucleotide sequence: TGCGCCAGCAGCACGACGACAGGGATCGGCTACGAGCAGTACTTC.

The chain recombines TRBV6-6 with TRBJ2-3, with 8 bases fitting TRBD2. The CDR3 is 13 residues long. V shed 7 bases, J shed 9 bases, and the junction held 9 bases outside the gene matches. The germline gives CDR1 MNHNY, CDR2 SVGAGI (reference sequence). CDR3 coding DNA: TGTGCCAGCAACCGTCTGAGCGGGAGAACGCAGTATTTT. This codes for CASNRLSGRTQYF.

The chain carries TRBV10-1 and TRBJ2-2; D not certain. CDR3 length: 14 residues. Germline V lookup: CDR1 WNHNN, CDR2 SYGVQD (reference sequence). The ends were cut back, 6 bases at V and 3 bases at J, with 11 bases in the middle. The CDR3 loop is CASRPVSHTGELFF. The CDR3 nucleotides are TGCGCCAGCAGGCCGGTTTCCCACACCGGGGAGCTGTTTTTT.

This rearrangement joins TRBV30 to TRBJ2-1, with D perhaps matching TRBD2 (6 bases). Germline V gene data show CDR1 as GTSNPN and CDR2 as SVGIG (reference sequence). CDR3 length: 14 amino acids. V was clipped by 5 bases and J by 7 bases, with 18 bases between them. CDR3 bases: TGTGCCTGGCATGGGGGGTCCTGGGGGAATGAGCAGTTCTTC. It translates to CAWHGGSWGNEQFF.

V is TRBV5-1 and J is TRBJ2-3; 13 bases map to TRBD2. V gave up 2 bases and J gave up 5 bases; unmatched junction bases: 8. Germline lookup yields CDR1 SGHRS and CDR2 YFSETQ. CDR3 size: 17 residues. CDR3 nucleotides: TGCGCCAGCAGCTTCTCACTAGCGGGGGGGCCTGGAGATACGCAGTATTTT. This sequence encodes CASSFSLAGGPGDTQYF.

This chain connects TRBV28 to TRBJ2-7, with a weak D call TRBD1 (5 bases). Per germline, CDR1 MDHEN and CDR2 SYDVKM. The V gene lost 2 bases and the J gene lost 3 bases, with 14 bases spanning the gap. The CDR3 sequence is 15 residues long. The CDR3, as DNA: TGTGCCAGCAGTTTAATGTCTACAGGTGACTACGAGCAGTACTTC. Its translation: CASSLMSTGDYEQYF.

V gene TRBV5-1 combines with J gene TRBJ2-1; tentatively, D is TRBD2 (6 bases). The CDR3 is made up of 15 amino acids. The V end was cut by 4 bases, the J end by 2 bases, with 13 bases between. CDR1 and CDR2 from the germline V gene are SGHRS and YFSETQ. This CDR3 is CASSPGGTAYNEQFF. Written as DNA, the CDR3 is TGCGCCAGCAGCCCCGGGGGAACCGCCTACAATGAGCAGTTCTTC.

The chain couples TRBV18 to TRBJ1-3; D not certain. CDR3 length: 16 amino acids. V shed 2 bases and J shed 0 bases, with 11 bases lying between them. Germline V gene data show CDR1 as KGHSH and CDR2 as LQKENI. CDR3 in amino acids: CASSPESPFSGNTIYF. CDR3 bases: TGTGCCAGCTCACCAGAAAGCCCGTTCTCTGGAAACACCATATATTTT.

The chain combines TRBV5-3 with TRBJ1-2; D gene unclear. TRBV5-3 is designated an ORF whose function remains uncertain. V was pared by 2 bases and J by 5 bases, with 16 bases between. The CDR3 sequence is 15 residues long. Here the CDR3 DNA reads TGTGCCAGAAGCTTCAACTCTCCCAGGCAGTATGGCTACACCTTC. This gives the protein CARSFNSPRQYGYTF.

The rearrangement links TRBV6-5 to TRBJ2-3, with 7 positions matching TRBD1. Trimming at V came to 2 bases and at J to 3 bases, leaving 2 bases not matched to a gene. The CDR3 length is 14 residues. Germline lookup yields CDR1 MNHEY and CDR2 SVGAGI. The CDR3 region has the DNA TGTGCCAGCAGTTACCTACAGGGGACAGATACGCAGTATTTT. Its protein product is CASSYLQGTDTQYF.

The chain uses TRBV7-6 and TRBJ1-2; perhaps TRBD1 as D (6 bases). V gave up 1 base and J gave up 4 bases, with 13 bases separating them. Germline CDR1 SGHVS, CDR2 FNYEAQ. The CDR3 covers 15 residues. CDR3 coding DNA: TGTGCCAGCAGCTTAGGGGACATCGGATCCTATGGCTACACCTTC. Its translation: CASSLGDIGSYGYTF.

This chain joins TRBV27 and TRBJ2-1; 8 nucleotides match TRBD2. Losses at the gene ends were 4 bases for V and 8 bases for J; bases not matched to a gene: 7. This CDR3 is 14 amino acids long. The germline gives CDR1 MNHEY, CDR2 SMNVEV (reference sequence). CDR3 sequence (DNA): TGTGCCAGCAGTTCCGGACTAGCTAATCATGAGCAGTTCTTC. This gives the protein CASSSGLANHEQFF.

The chain recombines TRBV18 with TRBJ1-2, with 7 nucleotides matching TRBD1. The CDR3 extends over 13 amino acids. From germline, CDR1 is KGHSH and CDR2 LQKENI. The junction had 5 bases not matched to a gene; V was cut back by 5 bases and J by 5 bases. CDR3 amino acids: CASSTTGEYGYTF. The CDR3, as DNA: TGTGCCAGCTCAACAACAGGGGAATATGGCTACACCTTC.

The chain employs TRBV5-1 and TRBJ2-7; 7 bases line up with TRBD1. The germline V gene encodes CDR1 SGHRS and CDR2 YFSETQ. The CDR3 contains 13 residues. Trimming removed 7 bases from V and 3 bases from J; junction bases left unmatched: 7. The CDR3 nucleotides read TGCGCCAGCGGCCCATGGGACAGCTACGAGCAGTACTTC. Its translation is CASGPWDSYEQYF.

The chain joins TRBV2 to TRBJ1-4; TRBD1 matches 8 bases. Trimming at V came to 7 bases and at J to 5 bases, leaving 6 bases not matched to a gene. The CDR3 is 14 amino acids. Germline V lookup: CDR1 SNHLY, CDR2 FYNNEI. CDR3 sequence: CASNLGQGNEKLFF. CDR3 nucleotide sequence: TGTGCCAGCAACCTCGGACAGGGAAATGAAAAACTGTTTTTT.

The J gene is TRBJ2-7, the V gene TRBV18; 11 bases fit TRBD2. With V trimmed by 4 bases and J by 5 bases, 10 bases remained unmatched. The CDR3 loop spans 16 amino acids. CDR1 and CDR2 (germline): KGHSH, LQKENI. The CDR3 coding sequence is TGTGCCAGCTCACACAACCCTAGCGGGGGGATGAACGAGCAGTACTTC. Its translation is CASSHNPSGGMNEQYF.

CDR3 DNA: TGCGCCAGCAGCTCCTCGAGCTCTGGAAACACCATATATTTT. It yields the protein CASSSSSSGNTIYF. The chain links TRBV5-1 to TRBJ1-3, with D unresolved. Trimming removed 3 bases from V and 0 bases from J, with 7 bases in between. CDR1 is SGHRS and CDR2 is YFSETQ in the germline V gene. The CDR3 has 14 residues.

The chain has TRBV6-1 and TRBJ2-2; TRBD2 aligns across 7 bases. V dropped 2 bases and J dropped 5; count of bases not matched to a gene: 5. The CDR3 has 15 residues. The germline gives CDR1 MNHNS, CDR2 SASEGT. CDR3 DNA: TGTGCCAGCAGTGAACCGGGACTACTAACCGGGGAGCTGTTTTTT. Translation: CASSEPGLLTGELFF.

The V gene is TRBV7-2, the J gene TRBJ2-6; TRBD1 agrees at 9 bases. Germline V CDR1 and CDR2: SGHTA, FQGNSA. V was clipped by 2 bases and J by 2 bases; unmatched bases: 1. The CDR3 runs 16 residues. The chain's CDR3 is CASSLRQGAGANVLTF. CDR3 in DNA: TGTGCCAGCAGCTTAAGACAGGGGGCTGGGGCCAACGTCCTGACTTTC.